These T cell receptor beta chains were read from a single sample in a study of technical replicates of blood from a few donors. Sequenced by immunoSEQ multiplex PCR; TCRdb stores in-frame clones only, minus some. The data show 80,000 or so clones, with roughly 98% seen just once and around 0.15% held by the top ten. Sequencing was done on a sample of T cells isolated from PBMCs. These receptor sequences come from a human donor in good health. Each CDR3 is given with its conserved first and last residue. The D gene is left open where the match is weak. Clone sizes are given selectively: once, few, many, or a class where the clone is expanded.

NA	TRBJ2-3	NA	TRBV27	CASSLSATLGPLTDTQYF	TGTGCCAGCAGTTTATCAGCCACGCTTGGGCCACTCACAGATACGCAGTATTTT
once	TRBJ2-7	TRBD2	TRBV11-2	CASSLGLAVYEQYF	TGTGCCAGCAGCTTAGGGCTAGCGGTCTACGAGCAGTACTTC
NA	TRBJ1-1	TRBD1	TRBV5-1	CASSFLGQQNTEAFF	TGCGCCAGCAGCTTCCTGGGACAGCAGAACACTGAAGCTTTCTTT
NA	TRBJ2-3	NA	TRBV5-4	CASSLRGFTDTQYF	TGTGCCAGCAGCTTACGGGGGTTCACAGATACGCAGTATTTT
NA	TRBJ1-2	TRBD1	TRBV19	CASRIQGEFTYGYTF	TGTGCCAGTAGGATACAGGGGGAGTTTACCTATGGCTACACCTTC
NA	TRBJ2-1	TRBD1	TRBV30	CAWSPGQGVNEQFF	TGTGCCTGGTCTCCGGGACAGGGGGTGAATGAGCAGTTCTTC
NA	TRBJ2-7	NA	TRBV5-1	CASSFGSGTLYEQYF	TGCGCCAGCAGCTTCGGGTCGGGAACACTCTACGAGCAGTACTTC
NA	TRBJ2-1	NA	TRBV7-9	CASSFSLGTHNEQFF	TGTGCCAGCAGCTTCTCGCTAGGCACCCACAATGAGCAGTTCTTC
NA	TRBJ2-3	NA	TRBV11-2	CASSSNTDTQYF	TGTGCCAGCAGCTCCAACACAGATACGCAGTATTTT
NA	TRBJ2-2	TRBD2	TRBV2	CASRTTSGGFGELFF	TGTGCCAGCAGGACGACTAGCGGGGGGTTTGGGGAGCTGTTTTTT
NA	TRBJ2-6	NA	TRBV9	CASSVGGEGGLGANVLTF	TGTGCCAGCAGCGTAGGTGGGGAGGGGGGGCTAGGGGCCAACGTCCTGACTTTC
NA	TRBJ2-5	TRBD2	TRBV5-6	CASSFIVAGQETQYF	TGTGCCAGCAGCTTCATAGTAGCGGGCCAAGAGACCCAGTACTTC
NA	TRBJ1-5	TRBD1	TRBV6-1	CASRNRGQQPQHF	TGTGCCAGCAGAAACAGGGGGCAGCAGCCCCAGCATTTT
NA	TRBJ2-3	NA	TRBV5-6	CASSLVTGILHGTDTQYF	TGTGCCAGCAGCTTGGTGACAGGCATACTCCACGGCACGGATACGCAGTATTTT
NA	TRBJ1-1	NA	TRBV5-4	CASSFQGGTEAFF	TGTGCCAGCAGCTTTCAGGGAGGCACTGAAGCTTTCTTT
NA	TRBJ1-4	NA	TRBV29-1	CSVGTPLQLFF	TGCAGCGTAGGGACTCCCCTACAACTGTTTTTT
NA	TRBJ1-1	NA	TRBV6-5	CASSYSVRGTEAFF	TGTGCCAGCAGTTACTCCGTAAGGGGCACTGAAGCTTTCTTT
NA	TRBJ2-7	NA	TRBV5-1	CASSLQGGEQYF	TGCGCCAGCAGCCTCCAGGGTGGAGAGCAGTACTTC
NA	TRBJ2-1	TRBD2	TRBV7-9	CASSPGLAGGSHYNEQFF	TGTGCCAGCAGCCCGGGACTAGCGGGAGGGTCCCACTACAATGAGCAGTTCTTC
NA	TRBJ2-3	NA	TRBV2	CASSEQGSTDTQYF	TGTGCCAGCAGTGAACAGGGTAGCACAGATACGCAGTATTTT
once	TRBJ1-5	NA	TRBV27	CASSLHSNQPQHF	TGTGCCAGCAGTTTACATAGCAATCAGCCCCAGCATTTT
NA	TRBJ2-1	NA	TRBV29-1	CSVGLTISYNNEQFF	TGCAGCGTTGGGCTGACTATCAGTTATAACAATGAGCAGTTCTTC
NA	TRBJ2-5	TRBD1	TRBV29-1	CSVEGTGGETQYF	TGCAGCGTTGAGGGGACAGGGGGAGAGACCCAGTACTTC
NA	TRBJ1-2	NA	TRBV27	CASSSNRDGYTF	TGTGCCAGCAGTTCCAACAGGGATGGCTACACCTTC
NA	TRBJ2-2	NA	TRBV27	CASSATGPGELFF	TGTGCCAGCAGTGCAACAGGGCCCGGGGAGCTGTTTTTT
NA	TRBJ2-7	NA	TRBV27	CASSSPGTQGSEQYF	TGTGCCAGCAGTTCGCCGGGGACACAGGGCTCCGAGCAGTACTTC
once	TRBJ1-5	NA	TRBV28	CASSVGATLNQPQHF	TGTGCCAGCAGCGTGGGAGCTACTCTTAATCAGCCCCAGCATTTT
NA	TRBJ2-6	TRBD2	TRBV6-4	CASSGTSGGGANVLTF	TGTGCCAGCAGTGGGACTAGCGGGGGTGGGGCCAACGTCCTGACTTTC
NA	TRBJ2-2	TRBD2	TRBV4-1	CASSQPVGRGELFF	TGCGCCAGCAGCCAACCCGTCGGGAGGGGGGAGCTGTTTTTT
NA	TRBJ2-3	TRBD2	TRBV5-6	CASSVGLAGGHTQYF	TGTGCCAGCAGCGTGGGACTAGCGGGGGGTCATACGCAGTATTTT
NA	TRBJ1-2	NA	TRBV25-1	CASTKGGGKNYGYTF	TGTGCCAGCACTAAGGGGGGGGGCAAGAACTATGGCTACACCTTC
NA	TRBJ2-3	TRBD1	TRBV2	CASTEDRAGTDTQYF	TGTGCCAGCACCGAGGACAGGGCCGGCACAGATACGCAGTATTTT
once	TRBJ1-2	TRBD1	TRBV7-3	CASSTRDRGIYGYTF	TGTGCCAGCAGTACCCGGGACAGGGGGATTTATGGCTACACCTTC
NA	TRBJ2-3	TRBD2	TRBV18	CASSLGLAGTDTQYF	TGTGCCAGCTCACTCGGACTAGCGGGCACAGATACGCAGTATTTT
once	TRBJ2-7	TRBD2	TRBV10-1	CASSLRPGLALEQYF	TGCGCCAGCAGCTTACGCCCGGGACTAGCGCTCGAGCAGTACTTC
NA	TRBJ1-1	NA	TRBV5-1	CASTRGEGRVAEAFF	TGCGCCAGCACTCGGGGAGAGGGAAGGGTAGCTGAAGCTTTCTTT
NA	TRBJ2-5	NA	TRBV5-5	CASSLARGEETQYF	TGTGCCAGCAGCTTGGCCAGGGGGGAAGAGACCCAGTACTTC
NA	TRBJ2-7	TRBD2	TRBV28	CASSSTRLARDF	TGTGCCAGCAGTTCTACCAGACTAGCGCGGGACTTC
NA	TRBJ1-1	NA	TRBV19	CASRPTVNTEAFF	TGTGCCAGTAGACCGACAGTGAACACTGAAGCTTTCTTT
NA	TRBJ1-1	TRBD1	TRBV29-1	CSVDEGGNTEAFF	TGCAGCGTTGATGAAGGGGGCAACACTGAAGCTTTCTTT
NA	TRBJ1-3	NA	TRBV9	CASSVVPGNTIYF	TGTGCCAGCAGCGTAGTCCCGGGAAACACCATATATTTT
once	TRBJ1-4	TRBD1	TRBV9	CASARQGATSTNEKLFF	TGTGCCAGCGCGAGACAGGGCGCAACATCAACTAATGAAAAACTGTTTTTT
NA	TRBJ2-1	TRBD2	TRBV11-3	CASSLERTSGGEDEQFF	TGTGCCAGCAGCTTAGAACGGACTAGCGGGGGGGAGGATGAGCAGTTCTTC
NA	TRBJ2-7	TRBD2	TRBV30	CAWSVGLAGAPGQYF	TGTGCCTGGAGTGTAGGACTAGCGGGGGCCCCGGGGCAGTACTTC
NA	TRBJ2-2	TRBD1	TRBV5-5	CASSLDRGRDTGELFF	TGTGCCAGCAGCCTCGACAGGGGGAGGGACACCGGGGAGCTGTTTTTT
NA	TRBJ1-2	NA	TRBV13	CASSSWLETNYGYTF	TGTGCCAGCAGCTCCTGGTTGGAGACTAACTATGGCTACACCTTC
NA	TRBJ2-5	TRBD1	TRBV11-3	CASSLEVPGTGAPETQYF	TGTGCCAGCAGCTTAGAGGTACCCGGGACAGGGGCTCCCGAGACCCAGTACTTC
once	TRBJ1-2	NA	TRBV9	CASSPGTPGPDGYTF	TGTGCCAGCAGCCCGGGGACACCGGGGCCCGATGGCTACACCTTC
once	TRBJ2-1	TRBD2	TRBV2	CASQREGGNEQFF	TGTGCCAGCCAGCGGGAGGGCGGTAATGAGCAGTTCTTC
NA	TRBJ2-7	TRBD2	TRBV19	CASTKPGGIRGDEQYF	TGTGCCAGTACCAAACCGGGAGGTATACGTGGGGACGAGCAGTACTTC
NA	TRBJ1-1	NA	TRBV4-1	CASSQEPRSSNTEAFF	TGCGCCAGCAGCCAAGAGCCCCGGTCAAGCAACACTGAAGCTTTCTTT
once	TRBJ1-4	NA	TRBV6-6	CASSYSVGGADEKLFF	TGTGCCAGCAGTTACTCAGTGGGGGGGGCGGATGAAAAACTGTTTTTT